This record covers a single T cell receptor beta chain. The target antigen is unknown. The CDR3 sequence is 16 residues long. Per germline, CDR1 KGHSH and CDR2 LQKENI. Between the trimmed V and J ends, which lost 6 bases and 3 bases, there was a span of 20 bases. This entry belongs to a study of T cell responses to AZD1222 COVID-19 vaccine. Data came from immunoSEQ multiplex PCR; TCRdb stores just in-frame clones and leaves some out. The sample records under 150,000 clones, 85% to 95% being singletons. Study-wide points: The number of AZD1222 recipients seropositive at baseline was only five or six.

The clonotype comes from an adult in good health. The sequencing used peripheral blood, collected on day 0 of AZD1222 vaccination. This rearrangement joins TRBV18 to TRBJ1-1; the D gene is possibly TRBD1 (5 bases). The CDR3, as DNA: TGTGCCAGCTCCCCAGAGTACAGGAATGCGGACACTGAAGCTTTCTTT. Its protein is CASSPEYRNADTEAFF. The variable domain in full, completed from reference TRBV18 and TRBJ1-1, reads NAGVMQNPRHLVRRRGQEARLRCSPMKGHSHVYWYRQLPEEGLKFMVYLQKENIIDESGMPKERFSAEFPKEGPSILRIQQVVRGDSAAYFCASSPEYRNADTEAFFGQGTRLTVV.